This is a list of T cell receptor beta chains from one sample in a study of shared clonotypes between healthy human individuals. Produced via immunoSEQ multiplex PCR; TCRdb's table is partial and in-frame only. The sample records fewer than 550,000 clones, 75% to 80% being singletons. Sequencing was carried out using PBMCs. Every receptor here comes from a woman aged 40-49 years in good health. Some clones in this sample may be carry-over from other donors' samples. Each CDR3 is given with its conserved first and last residue. Each record gives: J gene, V gene, CDR3 length, clone size, D gene, CDR3 protein, CDR3 DNA. The D gene is left open where the match is weak. Size is omitted from some rows. Given values are once, few, many or a class for expanded clones.

TRBJ2-5 TRBV6-6 14 - TRBD2 CASRGAGGDETQYF TGTGCCAGCAGGGGCGCGGGGGGGGACGAGACCCAGTACTTC
TRBJ1-1 TRBV5-5 13 - TRBD1 CASSWTGWAEAFF TGTGCCAGCAGCTGGACAGGGTGGGCTGAAGCTTTCTTT
TRBJ2-7 TRBV2 17 - - CASSSRDRGLAPHEQYF TGTGCCAGCAGCTCCCGGGACAGGGGACTAGCCCCCCACGAGCAGTACTTC
TRBJ2-2 TRBV7-3 15 - - CASSPNLAYAGELFF TGTGCCAGCAGTCCCAACCTCGCATACGCCGGGGAGCTGTTTTTT
TRBJ1-5 TRBV19 15 - - CASSAVGGSFQPQHF TGTGCCAGTAGTGCCGTGGGGGGTTCTTTTCAGCCCCAGCATTTT
TRBJ1-4 TRBV5-5 17 - - CASSLAPGGPSNEKLFF TGTGCCAGCAGCTTGGCCCCTGGCGGGCCCAGTAATGAAAAACTGTTTTTT
TRBJ2-4 TRBV30 14 - - CAWSVRGLENIQYF TGTGCCTGGAGTGTACGGGGGCTCGAAAACATTCAGTACTTC
TRBJ2-3 TRBV19 13 - - CASTRESTDTQYF TGTGCCAGTACAAGGGAGAGCACAGATACGCAGTATTTT
TRBJ2-1 TRBV29-1 15 many TRBD1 CSAGGRTGAYNEQFF TGCAGTGCCGGGGGAAGGACAGGGGCCTACAATGAGCAGTTCTTC
TRBJ1-5 TRBV18 15 - TRBD1 CASSPRTGDNQPQHF TGTGCCAGCTCCCCAAGGACAGGTGACAATCAGCCCCAGCATTTT
TRBJ2-1 TRBV30 15 - TRBD2 CAWSVVAGAGNEQFF TGTGCCTGGAGTGTGGTGGCGGGAGCAGGGAATGAGCAGTTCTTC
TRBJ1-5 TRBV10-2 14 once - CASSENQADQPQHF TGCGCCAGCAGTGAGAACCAGGCGGATCAGCCCCAGCATTTT
TRBJ1-1 TRBV18 13 - - CASSPPGVTEAFF TGTGCCAGCTCACCACCGGGGGTCACTGAAGCTTTCTTT
TRBJ2-3 TRBV4-1 13 - - CASSQVGADTQYF TGCGCCAGCAGCCAAGTGGGGGCAGATACGCAGTATTTT
TRBJ2-1 TRBV27 14 - TRBD2 CASCPFSGSDEQFF TGTGCCAGCTGCCCCTTTAGCGGGAGTGATGAGCAGTTCTTC
TRBJ1-2 TRBV5-1 15 few TRBD1 CASLPSGGSSYGYTF TGCGCCAGCTTACCCTCAGGGGGTTCCTCCTATGGCTACACCTTC
TRBJ2-3 TRBV6-1 16 - TRBD2 CASSGLPGGTADTQYF TGTGCCAGCAGTGGACTGCCGGGGGGGACCGCAGATACGCAGTATTTT
TRBJ2-2 TRBV7-6 16 - TRBD2 CASSSRTSGSTGELFF TGTGCCAGCAGCTCCAGGACTAGCGGGAGCACCGGGGAGCTGTTTTTT
TRBJ2-1 TRBV4-1 16 once - CASSQDGRTIDNEQFF TGCGCCAGCAGCCAAGATGGCCGGACTATAGACAATGAGCAGTTCTTC